These 10 T cell receptor beta chains were all obtained from the same sample, sequenced in a study of blood T cell repertoires in COVID-19. Sequencing was performed with immunoSEQ multiplex PCR; in TCRdb, only in-frame clones are kept and a portion is missing. This sample carries approximately 210,000 clones, about 85% of them seen once, and the ten largest clones take 15% to 20%. The specimen was peripheral blood. The receptors derive from a human donor in a cohort sampled during active COVID-19.

The chain links TRBV9 to TRBJ2-3; the D gene is possibly TRBD2 (5 bases). Germline V gene data show CDR1 as SGDLS and CDR2 as YYNGEE. The CDR3 spans 14 residues. Trimming removed 0 bases at V and 2 bases at J, with 7 bases between. CDR3 nucleotide sequence: TGTGCCAGCAGCGTAGTCGGGAACACAGATACGCAGTATTTT. Residues: CASSVVGNTDTQYF. The complete variable domain, with remaining parts taken from reference TRBV9 and TRBJ2-3, reads DSGVTQTPKHLITATGQRVTLRCSPRSGDLSVYWYQQSLDQGLQFLIQYYNGEERAKGNILERFSAQQFPDLHSELNLSSLELGDSALYFCASSVVGNTDTQYFGPGTRLTVL.

This chain links TRBV6-1 with TRBJ1-5; D gene unclear. Germline values: CDR1 MNHNS, CDR2 SASEGT. This CDR3 has 18 residues. Trimming removed 0 bases at V and 0 bases at J, with 15 bases between. The CDR3 nucleotides read TGTGCCAGCAGTGAAGCGTTTACGAGGCTCTATAGCAATCAGCCCCAGCATTTT. Translated, it gives CASSEAFTRLYSNQPQHF.

The gene calls are TRBV20-1 and TRBJ2-2, with 9 nucleotides matching TRBD1. The CDR3 spans 15 residues. After removal of 3 bases from V and 3 bases from J, the junction contained 5 bases not matched to a gene. Germline V gives CDR1 DFQATT, CDR2 SNEGSKA (reference sequence). The CDR3 region is CSASRGQGDTGELFF. CDR3 DNA sequence: TGCAGTGCTAGTAGGGGACAGGGAGACACCGGGGAGCTGTTTTTT.

Note on this clone: A junction end diverges from the germline sequence, so it may reflect a read error. The V and J genes are TRBV7-2 and TRBJ2-1; D is possibly TRBD1 (7 bases). Germline V gives CDR1 SGHTA, CDR2 FQGNSA. This CDR3 spans 12 amino acids. The CDR3, as DNA: TGTGCCAGCACCCTGGGAGCAGGGGGGCGGGTCTTC. This encodes CASTLGAGGRVF.

V usage is TRBV7-6 and J usage is TRBJ1-5; D gene uncertain. V dropped 1 base and J dropped 0 bases, with 7 bases sitting between them. The CDR3 has 15 amino acids. CDR1 is SGHVS, CDR2 FNYEAQ, per germline. The DNA of the CDR3 is TGTGCCAGCAGCTTAGATAGCTTTAGCAATCAGCCCCAGCATTTT. Translation: CASSLDSFSNQPQHF.

The J gene is TRBJ2-3, the V gene TRBV5-1; D is perhaps TRBD1 (5 bases). The CDR3 consists of 14 residues. Germline lookup yields CDR1 SGHRS and CDR2 YFSETQ. Trimming shortened V by 0 bases and J by 2 bases, and 7 bases separated the two germline ends. DNA for the CDR3: TGCGCCAGCAGCTTGGTCAGGGCCACAGATACGCAGTATTTT. It encodes CASSLVRATDTQYF.

A few counts support this clone. The J gene is TRBJ1-2, the V gene TRBV4-1; 7 bases line up with TRBD1. The V gene end was trimmed by 1 base and the J gene end by 3 bases; junction bases not matched to a gene: 11. Per the germline V gene, CDR1 is MGHRA and CDR2 is YSYEKL. The CDR3 covers 17 residues. The CDR3, as DNA: TGCGCCAGCAGCCAAGTTTACGGGACAGAGTTTCACTATGGCTACACCTTC. The encoded protein is CASSQVYGTEFHYGYTF.

The chain carries TRBV5-1 and TRBJ2-1; the match to TRBD2 covers 9 bases. The CDR3 contains 15 residues. The junction had 8 bases not matched to a gene; V was cut back by 3 bases and J by 7 bases. CDR1 is SGHRS, CDR2 YFSETQ, per germline. Here the CDR3 reads CASSYTSGSRNEQFF. In DNA, the CDR3 is TGCGCCAGCAGCTACACTAGCGGGTCGAGAAATGAGCAGTTCTTC.

The V call is TRBV9, the J call TRBJ1-3; 7 bases are a match to TRBD1. Germline loops: CDR1 SGDLS, CDR2 YYNGEE. The V segment lost 0 bases and the J segment 1 base; nucleotides outside the gene matches: 4. The CDR3 extends over 16 amino acids. The CDR3 DNA is TGTGCCAGCAGCGTAGGAGAGGGGGCATCTGGAAACACCATATATTTT. Amino acid sequence: CASSVGEGASGNTIYF. Based on the CDR3 plus reference TRBV9 and TRBJ1-3, the full variable domain is DSGVTQTPKHLITATGQRVTLRCSPRSGDLSVYWYQQSLDQGLQFLIQYYNGEERAKGNILERFSAQQFPDLHSELNLSSLELGDSALYFCASSVGEGASGNTIYFGEGSWLTVV.

The CDR3 sequence: CASSGTDNEQFF. In nucleotides, the CDR3 is TGCGCCAGCAGCGGGACAGACAATGAGCAGTTCTTC. The chain employs TRBV5-1 and TRBJ2-1, with 7 bases lining up with TRBD1. CDR3 size: 12 residues. Looked up from germline, CDR1 is SGHRS and CDR2 is YFSETQ. Trimming cost V 4 bases and J 5 bases; bases outside gene matches: 0.